Presented here are 2 T cell receptor beta chains from one specimen sequenced in a study of beta chain features in type 1 diabetes. Sequenced material consisted of expressed TCRB transcripts (all of the isolated RNA was reverse transcribed). The method was immunoSEQ multiplex PCR; TCRdb's version includes in-frame clones alone and lacks a portion of them. The sample consists of around 280,000 clones, under 8.5% of them appearing once. The sequenced sample was central memory CD4+ T cells from blood. Receptors were obtained from a woman between 18 and 30 years old in good health.

In its sample, this clone was seen a few times. The rearrangement uses TRBV27 and TRBJ1-5; D call uncertain. CDR3 length equals 13 residues. Trimming removed 4 bases at V and 3 bases at J, with 7 bases between. CDR1 and CDR2 from the germline V gene are MNHEY and SMNVEV (reference sequence). CDR3 in DNA: TGTGCCAGCAGTTCAGCCGTCAATCAGCCCCAGCATTTT. Translating gives CASSSAVNQPQHF.

The J gene is TRBJ1-6, the V gene TRBV11-2; 9 positions agree with TRBD1. Germline trimming cut 5 bases from V and 7 bases from J; bases unmatched to any gene: 6. The CDR3 has 15 residues. Germline CDR1 and CDR2: SGHAT and FQNNGV. The DNA of the CDR3 is TGTGCCAGCAGCGGCCGGGACAGGGAAAATTCACCCCTCCACTTT. The encoded protein is CASSGRDRENSPLHF.